The 18 T cell receptor beta chains given below trace back to one sample, sequenced in a study of blood T cell repertoires in COVID-19. The table came from immunoSEQ multiplex PCR; TCRdb's copy has only in-frame clones and leaves some out. The sample shows under 350,000 clones, about 85% of them seen only once. The sample taken for sequencing was peripheral blood. These receptors all come from a human donor in a cohort sampled during active COVID-19.

The J gene is TRBJ1-6, the V gene TRBV18; 11 bases line up with TRBD1. The V gene end was trimmed by 3 bases and the J gene end by 9 bases; junction bases not matched to a gene: 7. The CDR3 extends over 16 amino acids. Germline V gene lookup returns CDR1 KGHSH and CDR2 LQKENI. This CDR3 is CASSPGTGGRISPLHF. The CDR3 coding sequence is TGTGCCAGCTCACCCGGGACAGGGGGTCGTATTTCACCCCTCCACTTT.

This chain uses TRBV5-8 with TRBJ2-1; 10 bases are a match to TRBD2. This CDR3 has 19 amino acids. The germline V gene has CDR1 SGHTS and CDR2 YDEGEE. The ends lost 7 bases at V and 5 bases at J; junction bases unmatched: 21. This chain's CDR3 is CASPLSPGSSGSRHNEQFF. In DNA form, the CDR3 reads TGTGCCAGCCCACTTTCCCCGGGATCTAGCGGGAGTCGCCACAATGAGCAGTTCTTC.

For this clone: This same CDR3 is encoded by further DNA sequences in the sample. DNA for the CDR3: TGTGCCAGCTCACCTGGACAGGCTAGCAATCAGCCCCAGCATTTT. Protein product: CASSPGQASNQPQHF. This rearrangement joins TRBV18 to TRBJ1-5; TRBD1 agrees at 7 bases. This CDR3 is built from 15 residues. After removal of 3 bases from V and 0 bases from J, the junction contained 2 bases not matched to a gene. Germline-derived CDR1 and CDR2 are KGHSH and LQKENI.

The chain links TRBV10-3 to TRBJ2-1; 10 bases are shared with TRBD2. The CDR3 length is 17 residues. V lost 7 bases and J lost 7; bases outside the gene matches: 16. Looked up from germline, CDR1 is ENHRY and CDR2 is SYGVKD. The CDR3 sequence: CAINGASGSSVGNEQFF. The CDR3 DNA sequence: TGTGCCATCAATGGGGCTAGCGGGAGTTCGGTAGGGAATGAGCAGTTCTTC.

The chain recombines TRBV6-5 with TRBJ1-1, with a possible D match to TRBD1 (6 bases). Germline assignment: CDR1 MNHEY and CDR2 SVGAGI. V was pared by 4 bases and J by 11 bases, with 17 bases between. This CDR3 region has 13 residues. The CDR3 DNA reads as TGTGCCAGCAGTTCGTCACAGGGTAGAACGGCTTTCTTT. This translates into CASSSSQGRTAFF.

V usage is TRBV12-3 or TRBV12-4 and J usage is TRBJ2-2; TRBD2 matches at 11 bases. The ends lost 10 bases at V and 5 bases at J; junction bases unmatched: 3. This CDR3 is 13 amino acids long. In DNA, the CDR3 is TGTGCCACTAGCGGGAGGCAAACCGGGGAGCTGTTTTTT. This gives the protein CATSGRQTGELFF.

The gene calls are TRBV14 and TRBJ2-1; D is perhaps TRBD2 (6 bases). The CDR3 runs 15 residues. Germline values: CDR1 SGHDN, CDR2 FVKESK. V lost 3 bases to trimming and J lost 7 bases, with 16 bases between them. The CDR3 region has the DNA TGTGCCAGCAGCCATGCGGGGCTTTCGCGTAATGAGCAGTTCTTC. Its protein is CASSHAGLSRNEQFF.

This clone has a single count. This sequence joins TRBV29-1 and TRBJ2-6; the match to TRBD2 covers 7 bases. This CDR3 region has 12 residues. In germline, CDR1 is SQVTM, CDR2 ANQGSEA. The CDR3 bases are TGCAGTGGGGGGGACGGGGCCAACGTCCTGACTTTC. Amino acids: CSGGDGANVLTF.

The V call is TRBV18, the J call TRBJ1-2; TRBD1 matches 9 bases. With V trimmed by 2 bases and J by 6 bases, 4 bases remained unmatched. CDR1 KGHSH and CDR2 LQKENI come from the germline V gene. This CDR3 is 14 amino acids long. The CDR3 is CASSPTGGYDGYTF. CDR3 sequence (DNA): TGTGCCAGCTCACCAACAGGGGGCTATGATGGCTACACCTTC.

The rearrangement joins TRBV4-2 to TRBJ2-3, with D possibly matching TRBD2 (6 bases). Germline V CDR1 and CDR2: LGHNA, YNFKEQ. The length of the CDR3 is 17 residues. V lost 4 bases and J lost 4, with 21 bases in between. In nucleotides, the CDR3 is TGTGCCAGCAGCCCCGCAGCGCGGGGCTCGGGCCCAGATACGCAGTATTTT. Protein: CASSPAARGSGPDTQYF.

The V call is TRBV19, the J call TRBJ1-4, with 9 nucleotides matching TRBD1. V lost 7 bases to trimming and J lost 0 bases; unmatched junction nucleotides: 9. The germline V gene encodes CDR1 LNHDA and CDR2 SQIVND (reference sequence). The CDR3 contains 17 residues. CDR3 bases: TGTGCCAGTACCGACAGGGGGGGAGTTGCAACTAATGAAAAACTGTTTTTT. Amino acids: CASTDRGGVATNEKLFF.

The chain has TRBV24-1 and TRBJ2-2; 9 bases line up with TRBD2. The ends lost 5 bases at V and 5 bases at J; junction bases unmatched: 11. Germline V gives CDR1 KGHDR, CDR2 SFDVKD. The CDR3 has 17 residues. DNA of the CDR3: TGTGCCACCAGTGTCAGGGTAATAGCGGGGGCGACCGGGGAGCTGTTTTTT. Its protein product is CATSVRVIAGATGELFF.

This clone was observed a handful of times. The chain employs TRBV9 and TRBJ1-2; D is unresolved. Trimming shortened V by 3 bases and J by 2 bases, and 8 bases separated the two germline ends. CDR1 is SGDLS and CDR2 is YYNGEE in the germline V gene. The CDR3 runs to 13 residues. CDR3 DNA sequence: TGTGCCAGCAGCGCGGGAATGAACTATGGCTACACCTTC. Residues: CASSAGMNYGYTF.

The CDR3 protein is CASSATGGEQYF. CDR3 nucleotides: TGTGCCAGCAGCGCCACCGGGGGTGAGCAGTACTTC. The chain couples TRBV11-2 to TRBJ2-7; possibly TRBD2 for D (6 bases). Germline assignment: CDR1 SGHAT and CDR2 FQNNGV. This CDR3 contains 12 residues. With 5 bases removed from V and 7 bases from J, the gap between germline ends came to 12 bases.

The V and J genes are TRBV9 and TRBJ2-5; D is perhaps TRBD1 (5 bases). Trimming took off 0 bases at V and 5 bases at J, with 14 bases between the two ends. The length of the CDR3 is 15 residues. CDR1 SGDLS and CDR2 YYNGEE come from the germline V gene. CDR3 region: CASSVGRQSWETQYF. The CDR3 DNA sequence: TGTGCCAGCAGCGTAGGGAGACAGTCGTGGGAGACCCAGTACTTC. Looking up the rest from reference TRBV9 and TRBJ2-5 gives the full variable domain: DSGVTQTPKHLITATGQRVTLRCSPRSGDLSVYWYQQSLDQGLQFLIQYYNGEERAKGNILERFSAQQFPDLHSELNLSSLELGDSALYFCASSVGRQSWETQYFGPGTRLLVL.

The CDR3 coding sequence is TGTGCCAGCAGCCACTATGGGGGAGGGACCGGGGAGCTGTTTTTT. Its protein product is CASSHYGGGTGELFF. This sequence joins TRBV3-1 (or the pseudogene TRBV3-2) and TRBJ2-2; 7 positions agree with TRBD2. After removal of 3 bases from V and 5 bases from J, the junction contained 6 bases not matched to a gene. Germline V gives CDR1 LGHDT, CDR2 YNNKEL (reference sequence). This CDR3 has 15 amino acids.

The chain couples TRBV7-3 to TRBJ1-1; 8 bases agree with TRBD1. Germline V gene data show CDR1 as SGHTA and CDR2 as FQGTGA. The CDR3 is 15 residues long. The ends lost 4 bases at V and 5 bases at J; junction bases unmatched: 9. Here the CDR3 reads CASSSQGAPGTEAFF. In DNA form, the CDR3 reads TGTGCCAGCAGCTCCCAGGGGGCCCCGGGTACTGAAGCTTTCTTT.

The chain links TRBV7-9 to TRBJ2-2; TRBD2 is a possible D gene (6 bases). The CDR3 totals 16 residues. Deletions cut 3 bases from V and 0 bases from J, with 11 bases between. Per germline, CDR1 SEHNR and CDR2 FQNEAQ (reference sequence). The CDR3, as DNA: TGTGCCAGCAGCTTTAGCGGCGCCGCGAACACCGGGGAGCTGTTTTTT. It translates to CASSFSGAANTGELFF.